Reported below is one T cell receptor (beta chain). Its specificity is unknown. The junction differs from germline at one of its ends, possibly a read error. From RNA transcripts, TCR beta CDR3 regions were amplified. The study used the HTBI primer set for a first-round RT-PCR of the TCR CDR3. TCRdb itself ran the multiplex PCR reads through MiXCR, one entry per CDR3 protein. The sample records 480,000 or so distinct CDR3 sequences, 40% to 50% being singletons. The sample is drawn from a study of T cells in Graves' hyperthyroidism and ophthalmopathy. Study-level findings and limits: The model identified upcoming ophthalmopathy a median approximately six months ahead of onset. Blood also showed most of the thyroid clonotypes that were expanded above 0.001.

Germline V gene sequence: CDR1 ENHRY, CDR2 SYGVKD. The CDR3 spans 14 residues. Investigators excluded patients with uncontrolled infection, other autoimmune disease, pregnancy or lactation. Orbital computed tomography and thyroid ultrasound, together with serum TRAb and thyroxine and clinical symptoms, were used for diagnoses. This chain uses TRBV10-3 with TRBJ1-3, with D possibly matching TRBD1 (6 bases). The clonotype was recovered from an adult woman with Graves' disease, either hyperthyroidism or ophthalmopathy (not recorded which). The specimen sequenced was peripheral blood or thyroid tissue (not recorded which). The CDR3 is CAIRGSGVGSTIYF. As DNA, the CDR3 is TGTGCCATCAGAGGTTCAGGGGTCGGAAGCACCATATATTTT.